The 18 T cell receptor beta chains given below trace back to one sample, sequenced in a study of CD8 T cells in Susac syndrome. After extraction with the RNeasy kit, roughly 0.5 to 1 ug of the RNA was reverse transcribed using random hexamers. Each CDR3 protein gets one entry after TCRdb re-called the immunoSEQ multiplex PCR reads with MiXCR. The data contain some 140,000 distinct CDR3 sequences, around 91% of them seen just once; the ten biggest clones take up 0.24%. The sequencing sample was made of CD8+ T cells from PBMCs. These receptors were obtained from a human donor with multiple sclerosis.

The chain links TRBV6-2 or TRBV6-3 to TRBJ2-5, with 10 bases aligning to TRBD1. This CDR3 comprises 14 residues. Germline V lookup: CDR1 MNHEY, CDR2 SVGEGT. V was pared by 6 bases and J by 7 bases, with 8 bases of the junction left unmatched. In nucleotides, the CDR3 is TGTGCCAGCAGCCTGGGACAGGGGCTTGGGACCCAGTACTTC. Translation gives CASSLGQGLGTQYF.

This chain uses TRBV29-1 with TRBJ2-4, with D perhaps TRBD2 (8 bases). V was trimmed by 7 bases and J by 6 bases, leaving 19 bases between them. This CDR3 contains 14 residues. Looked up from germline, CDR1 is SQVTM and CDR2 is ANQGSEA. The CDR3 region is CSAEEGAGGNIQYF. The DNA of the CDR3 is TGCAGCGCCGAGGAGGGGGCGGGGGGAAACATTCAGTACTTC. The entire variable domain, with the rest obtained from reference TRBV29-1 and TRBJ2-4, is as follows: SAVISQKPSRDICQRGTSLTIQCQVDSQVTMMFWYRQQPGQSLTLIATANQGSEATYESGFVIDKFPISRPNLTFSTLTVSNMSPEDSSIYLCSAEEGAGGNIQYFGAGTRLSVL.

The chain links TRBV24-1 to TRBJ2-3; possibly TRBD1 or TRBD2 for D (5 bases each). There are 15 residues in the CDR3. Trimming left V 0 bases short and J 5 bases short, with 11 bases between. Germline V gene sequence: CDR1 KGHDR, CDR2 SFDVKD. CDR3 nucleotide sequence: TGTGCCACCAGTGATTTGAGGGGCCGGGGAGATACGCAGTATTTT. Translated: CATSDLRGRGDTQYF.

This chain uses TRBV29-1 with TRBJ2-1, with unresolved D. This CDR3 region has 11 residues. Germline V CDR1 and CDR2: SQVTM, ANQGSEA. V was clipped by 7 bases and J by 9 bases, with 13 bases between them. The CDR3 protein is CSGSRLSEQFF. CDR3 sequence (DNA): TGCAGCGGGAGTAGGTTGAGTGAGCAGTTCTTC.

V gene TRBV4-1 combines with J gene TRBJ1-1; no firm D call. The CDR3 totals 14 residues. Germline V lookup: CDR1 MGHRA, CDR2 YSYEKL. The V and J ends lost 4 bases and 7 bases respectively, with 16 bases between them. The CDR3 bases are TGCGCCAGCAGCCGGGATGCACCGTCGGGTGAAGCTTTCTTT. Translated: CASSRDAPSGEAFF.

V usage is TRBV7-7 and J usage is TRBJ2-7; D is perhaps TRBD1 (6 bases). V lost 5 bases and J lost 3, with 14 bases in between. The CDR3 runs to 14 residues. Per germline, CDR1 SSHAT and CDR2 FNYEAQ (reference sequence). The CDR3 loop reads CASSIGQGIYEQYF. Here the CDR3 DNA reads TGTGCCAGCAGCATAGGTCAGGGGATCTACGAGCAGTACTTC.

J is TRBJ2-3 and V is TRBV12-5; D perhaps matches TRBD2 (6 bases). Germline V CDR1 and CDR2: LGHNT, FRNRAP. The CDR3 has 15 residues. V gave up 3 bases and J gave up 3 bases, with 13 bases separating them. The CDR3 DNA follows: TGTGCTAGTGGTTTCCCGGCGGAGGGGACAGATACGCAGTATTTT. Residues: CASGFPAEGTDTQYF.

The chain combines TRBV28 with TRBJ1-5; D ambiguous. CDR3 length equals 14 residues. Trimming took 5 bases from V and 0 from J, leaving 8 bases between them. The germline V gene has CDR1 MDHEN and CDR2 SYDVKM. Written as DNA, the CDR3 is TGTGCCAGCAGTGAACAGCATAGCAATCAGCCCCAGCATTTT. The encoded protein is CASSEQHSNQPQHF.

The chain links TRBV10-2 to TRBJ2-5; D possibly corresponds to TRBD2 (5 bases). CDR3 length equals 14 residues. V dropped 4 bases and J dropped 1 base, with 10 bases sitting between them. From germline, CDR1 is WSHSY and CDR2 SAAADI. The CDR3: CASSVSGLQETQYF. DNA for the CDR3: TGCGCCAGCAGTGTATCAGGACTCCAAGAGACCCAGTACTTC.

The V gene is TRBV28, the J gene TRBJ2-7; no clear D gene. Trimming cost V 4 bases and J 2 bases, with 9 bases left between them. The germline V gene has CDR1 MDHEN and CDR2 SYDVKM. The CDR3 has 13 residues. This CDR3 is CASSYPSPYEQYF. The CDR3, as DNA: TGTGCCAGCAGTTATCCGTCCCCCTACGAGCAGTACTTC.

The chain carries TRBV7-2 and TRBJ2-3; weak D call: TRBD2 (5 bases). CDR1 is SGHTA and CDR2 is FQGNSA in the germline V gene. The CDR3 length is 16 residues. Trimming left V 5 bases short and J 4 bases short, with 19 bases between. This CDR3 reads CASSLNHAGEPDTQYF. The CDR3 DNA is TGTGCCAGCAGCCTCAACCACGCGGGCGAGCCAGATACGCAGTATTTT.

This chain joins TRBV13 and TRBJ2-7, with D perhaps TRBD2 (5 bases). V lost 5 bases, J lost 6 bases, and 11 bases lay in between. The CDR3 is 12 residues long. The germline gives CDR1 PRHDT, CDR2 FYEKMQ (reference sequence). The CDR3 sequence is CASSAGLAEQYF. DNA of the CDR3: TGTGCCAGCAGCGCCGGACTCGCCGAGCAGTACTTC.

The gene calls are TRBV3-1 and TRBJ2-2; D gene ambiguous. This CDR3 is built from 18 residues. CDR1 is LGHDT and CDR2 is YNNKEL in the germline V gene (reference sequence). Trimming removed 0 bases from V and 1 base from J, with 15 bases in between. The DNA of the CDR3 is TGTGCCAGCAGCCAAGATAGGCCAGGAGATGTGAACACCGGGGAGCTGTTTTTT. Translated, it gives CASSQDRPGDVNTGELFF. The complete variable domain, with remaining parts taken from reference TRBV3-1 and TRBJ2-2, reads DTAVSQTPKYLVTQMGNDKSIKCEQNLGHDTMYWYKQDSKKFLKIMFSYNNKELIINETVPNRFSPKSPDKAHLNLHINSLELGDSAVYFCASSQDRPGDVNTGELFFGEGSRLTVL.

This chain uses TRBV28 with TRBJ2-7; D might be TRBD2 (5 bases). This CDR3 is 14 amino acids long. Germline V gives CDR1 MDHEN, CDR2 SYDVKM. Trimming cost V 2 bases and J 7 bases, with 15 bases left between them. CDR3 in amino acids: CASSLRGFRTEQYF. The CDR3 coding sequence is TGTGCCAGCAGTTTACGGGGTTTCCGGACTGAGCAGTACTTC.

The chain carries TRBV5-1 and TRBJ2-3; D remains ambiguous. V lost 0 bases and J lost 0, with 8 bases in between. Germline CDR1 reads SGHRS; CDR2 reads YFSETQ. The CDR3 runs to 15 residues. This chain's CDR3 is CASSLEEFSTDTQYF. For the CDR3, the DNA is TGCGCCAGCAGCTTGGAAGAATTTAGCACAGATACGCAGTATTTT.

V gene TRBV7-8 combines with J gene TRBJ1-2; D unclear. The germline V gene encodes CDR1 SGHVS and CDR2 FQNEAQ. The CDR3 has 15 amino acids. Trimming shortened V by 5 bases and J by 4 bases, and 17 bases separated the two germline ends. The CDR3 DNA follows: TGTGCCAGCAGCACCTCCGTTCAGAGCCCCTATGGCTACACCTTC. Translated: CASSTSVQSPYGYTF.

The rearrangement joins TRBV5-4 to TRBJ2-7; no firm D call. Germline V gives CDR1 SGHNT, CDR2 YYREEE (reference sequence). Trimming pared 2 bases from V and 2 bases from J, leaving 11 bases between. There are 14 residues in the CDR3. As DNA, the CDR3 is TGTGCCAGCAGCTTCGGGCTAGTACCCTACGAGCAGTACTTC. It translates to CASSFGLVPYEQYF.

The chain uses TRBV13 and TRBJ2-5; 12 nucleotides agree with TRBD2. The trim removed 6 bases at V and 4 bases at J, leaving 6 bases unmatched. The germline V gene has CDR1 PRHDT and CDR2 FYEKMQ (reference sequence). This CDR3 comprises 15 residues. CDR3 nucleotide sequence: TGTGCCAGCAGTGCGACTAGCGGGAGTCCAGAGACCCAGTACTTC. Amino acid sequence: CASSATSGSPETQYF.